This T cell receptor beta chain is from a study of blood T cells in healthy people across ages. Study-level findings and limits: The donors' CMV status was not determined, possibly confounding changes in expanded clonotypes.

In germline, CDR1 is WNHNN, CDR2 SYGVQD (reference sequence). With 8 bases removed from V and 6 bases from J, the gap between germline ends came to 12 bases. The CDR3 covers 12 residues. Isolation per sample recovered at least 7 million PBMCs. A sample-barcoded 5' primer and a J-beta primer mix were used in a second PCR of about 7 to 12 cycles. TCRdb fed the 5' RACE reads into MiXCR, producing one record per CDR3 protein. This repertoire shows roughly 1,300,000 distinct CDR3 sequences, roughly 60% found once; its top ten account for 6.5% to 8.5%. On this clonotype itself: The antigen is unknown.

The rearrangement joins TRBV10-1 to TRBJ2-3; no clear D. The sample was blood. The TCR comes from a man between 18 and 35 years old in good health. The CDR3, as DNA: TGCGCCAGCTCCGACCAGGAGGATACGCAGTATTTT. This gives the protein CASSDQEDTQYF.